This T cell receptor (beta chain) was captured in a study of CD8+CD57+ T cells in acquired aplastic anemia. Study-wide results and limits: Fewer than 30 CD8+ CDR3 sequences were shared between patients and controls.

CDR1 and CDR2 (germline): MNHEY, SVGEGT. Trimming cost V 6 bases and J 1 base, with 15 bases left between them. The CDR3 spans 16 residues. Genomic DNA acted as the template from which TCR beta VDJ combination and CDR3 sequence profiling were carried out. TCRdb called the reads again in MiXCR, with one record for every CDR3 protein. Among 250,000 to 300,000 distinct CDR3 sequences listed, approximately 55% were seen once. This clonotype was counted ten times or more. Its antigen is unidentified. The V and J genes are TRBV6-2 or TRBV6-3 and TRBJ2-2; TRBD1 or TRBD2 may be the D gene (5 bases each). Sequenced: sorted CD4+, CD8+, or CD8+CD57+ T cells (not recorded which) from PBMCs. This clonotype was obtained from a human donor with severe aplastic anemia or a healthy control (not recorded which). DNA for the CDR3: TGTGCCAGCAGCGCCCCGGGGCTCCAGAACACCGGGGAGCTGTTTTTT. It encodes CASSAPGLQNTGELFF.